This T cell receptor beta chain originates from a study of blood T cell repertoires in COVID-19. Study-level background: Sites in the United States, Italy and Spain provided acute and convalescent COVID-19 samples. Nucleic acid was either cDNA or gDNA, and it came from T cells, B-cell-depleted T cells, or PBMCs.

Seattle enrolled patients during active infection and tracked them longitudinally. Profiling relied on immunoSEQ multiplex PCR, and the TCRdb table lists in-frame clones only, not all of them. The profile shows about 530,000 clones, roughly 91% of them singletons. This clone was seen once. CDR1 is LGHDT and CDR2 is YNNKEL in the germline V gene (reference sequence). CDR3 length equals 15 residues. The V gene lost 1 base and the J gene lost 6 bases, with 15 bases spanning the gap. V usage is TRBV3-1 (or the pseudogene TRBV3-2) and J usage is TRBJ1-1, with D tentatively TRBD1 (6 bases). This receptor was obtained from a woman between 45 and 60 years old with COVID-19, enrolled during active disease. Sequenced material: peripheral blood. As DNA, the CDR3 is TGTGCCAGCAGCCAAGCCGGACAGAGGAGTGCTGAAGCTTTCTTT. This sequence encodes CASSQAGQRSAEAFF.